The 13 T cell receptor beta chains below come from one sample, sequenced in a study of blood T cell repertoires in COVID-19. Repertoires were generated with immunoSEQ multiplex PCR, while TCRdb's copy carries only in-frame clones and drops some. The sample has around 320,000 clones; roughly 90% are singletons. The sequenced material came from PBMCs or T cells enriched from blood (not recorded which). All receptors come from a woman in her 30s who had been exposed to COVID-19.

This rearrangement joins TRBV3-1 (or the pseudogene TRBV3-2) to TRBJ2-3; 9 bases agree with TRBD2. V gave up 1 base and J gave up 8 bases; unmatched junction bases: 10. The CDR3 is 16 residues long. The V gene's germline CDR1 is LGHDT and CDR2 YNNKEL (reference sequence). The CDR3 nucleotides read TGTGCCAGCAGCCAAGGGAGTAGCGGGGGTAGGCGTACGCAGTATTTT. Translating gives CASSQGSSGGRRTQYF.

The chain joins TRBV5-1 to TRBJ2-4; perhaps TRBD1 as D (5 bases). Per germline, CDR1 SGHRS and CDR2 YFSETQ. Trimming took off 1 base at V and 1 base at J, with 12 bases between the two ends. There are 16 residues in the CDR3. CDR3 sequence reads: CASSLTPQEAKNIQYF. The CDR3 nucleotides are TGCGCCAGCAGCTTGACTCCACAGGAGGCCAAAAACATTCAGTACTTC. The whole variable domain, remainder taken from reference TRBV5-1 and TRBJ2-4, is KAGVTQTPRYLIKTRGQQVTLSCSPISGHRSVSWYQQTPGQGLQFLFEYFSETQRNKGNFPGRFSGRQFSNSRSEMNVSTLELGDSALYLCASSLTPQEAKNIQYFGAGTRLSVL.

This clone was recorded once. The genes are TRBV10-3 and TRBJ2-1; D remains unclear. Germline lookup yields CDR1 ENHRY and CDR2 SYGVKD. The germline V and J ends were trimmed by 3 bases and 4 bases, with 13 bases remaining between them. The CDR3 sequence is 15 residues long. The CDR3 region is CAISDQVAAYNEQFF. DNA for the CDR3: TGTGCCATCAGTGACCAGGTGGCAGCATACAATGAGCAGTTCTTC.

For the CDR3, the DNA is TGTGCCATCAGCGGACAGGGGGCAAGCACAGATACGCAGTATTTT. This codes for CAISGQGASTDTQYF. The chain links TRBV10-3 to TRBJ2-3; TRBD1 matches 11 bases. Per the germline V gene, CDR1 is ENHRY and CDR2 is SYGVKD. The CDR3 consists of 15 residues. Losses at the gene ends were 6 bases for V and 0 bases for J; bases not matched to a gene: 2.

The rearrangement links TRBV15 to TRBJ2-7; perhaps TRBD1 as D (6 bases). CDR3 length equals 14 residues. Germline-derived CDR1 and CDR2 are LNHNV and YYDKDF (reference sequence). V shed 0 bases and J shed 6 bases, with 12 bases lying between them. The CDR3 DNA is TGTGCCACCAGCAGAGATCAGGGGCGCGCCGAGCAGTACTTC. This codes for CATSRDQGRAEQYF.

The chain is built from TRBV9 and TRBJ1-1; a weak D match, TRBD1 (5 bases). The germline V gene has CDR1 SGDLS and CDR2 YYNGEE. V was trimmed by 0 bases and J by 0 bases, leaving 9 bases between them. This CDR3 has 15 amino acids. The CDR3 reads CASSVGGAMNTEAFF. CDR3 DNA: TGTGCCAGCAGCGTAGGCGGGGCGATGAACACTGAAGCTTTCTTT.

The chain carries TRBV27 and TRBJ1-2; 10 bases are shared with TRBD1. CDR3 length: 13 residues. Germline assignment: CDR1 MNHEY and CDR2 SMNVEV (reference sequence). V lost 6 bases and J lost 10; bases outside the gene matches: 8. The DNA for the CDR3 is TGTGCCAGCAGCTCCCGGGACAGGGGCGACTACACCTTC. It translates to CASSSRDRGDYTF.

The chain joins TRBV6-5 to TRBJ1-2, with 12 bases identical to TRBD1. This CDR3 contains 15 residues. Germline V gene data show CDR1 as MNHEY and CDR2 as SVGAGI. Trimming took 8 bases from V and 4 from J; bases not matched to a gene: 8. The CDR3 nucleotides read TGTGCCAGCGGCCGGGACAGGGGGCGTGCCTATGGCTACACCTTC. Translation gives CASGRDRGRAYGYTF.

The chain recombines TRBV3-1 (or the pseudogene TRBV3-2) with TRBJ2-1; possible D gene TRBD2, 6 bases. CDR1 LGHDT and CDR2 YNNKEL come from the germline V gene (reference sequence). The CDR3 has 16 residues. Trimming pared 7 bases from V and 5 bases from J, leaving 21 bases between. DNA of the CDR3: TGTGCCAGCACTCAGCGGGCAGTCAGGGTTCACAATGAGCAGTTCTTC. Its protein is CASTQRAVRVHNEQFF.

In its sample, this clone was seen a few times. The V and J genes are TRBV6-5 and TRBJ1-2; D is possibly TRBD1 (6 bases). Trimming shortened V by 10 bases and J by 2 bases, and 20 bases separated the two germline ends. This CDR3 region has 15 residues. Germline CDR1 MNHEY, CDR2 SVGAGI. The CDR3 is CAIDYGQTFNYGYTF. The CDR3 region has the DNA TGTGCCATCGACTACGGACAGACTTTCAACTATGGCTACACCTTC.

The genes are TRBV19 and TRBJ2-1; tentatively, D is TRBD1 (5 bases). V lost 5 bases to trimming and J lost 0 bases, with 11 bases between them. CDR3 length: 15 residues. Germline V gives CDR1 LNHDA, CDR2 SQIVND (reference sequence). The DNA for the CDR3 is TGTGCCAGTAGTTCGAGGCAGGGCTCCTACAATGAGCAGTTCTTC. It encodes CASSSRQGSYNEQFF.

The chain recombines TRBV3-1 (or the pseudogene TRBV3-2) with TRBJ1-3; 7 nucleotides align to TRBD1. Germline loops: CDR1 LGHDT, CDR2 YNNKEL (reference sequence). The CDR3 runs to 16 residues. J lost 0 bases, V lost 3 bases, and 5 bases had no gene match. Written as DNA, the CDR3 is TGTGCCAGCAGCCAGACAGGGACAGTCTCTGGAAACACCATATATTTT. It specifies CASSQTGTVSGNTIYF.

This chain connects TRBV4-3 to TRBJ1-2, with 10 nucleotides matching TRBD1. The trim removed 3 bases at V and 5 bases at J, leaving 0 bases unmatched. CDR3 length: 13 amino acids. The V gene's germline CDR1 is LGHNA and CDR2 YSLEER. The CDR3 coding sequence is TGCGCCAGCAGCCAGGGACAGGGGTATGGCTACACCTTC. Protein sequence: CASSQGQGYGYTF.